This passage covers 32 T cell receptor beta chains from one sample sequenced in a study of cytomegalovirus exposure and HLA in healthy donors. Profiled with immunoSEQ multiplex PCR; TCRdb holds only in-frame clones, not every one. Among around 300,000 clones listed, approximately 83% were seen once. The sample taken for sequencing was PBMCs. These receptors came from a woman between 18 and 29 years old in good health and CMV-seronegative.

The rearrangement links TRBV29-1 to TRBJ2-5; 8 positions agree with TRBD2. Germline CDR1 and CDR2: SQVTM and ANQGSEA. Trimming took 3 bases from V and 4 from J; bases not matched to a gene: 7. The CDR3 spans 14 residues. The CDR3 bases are TGCAGCGTTGAGGGAAGCGGGGGAGCAGAGACCCAGTACTTC. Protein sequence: CSVEGSGGAETQYF.

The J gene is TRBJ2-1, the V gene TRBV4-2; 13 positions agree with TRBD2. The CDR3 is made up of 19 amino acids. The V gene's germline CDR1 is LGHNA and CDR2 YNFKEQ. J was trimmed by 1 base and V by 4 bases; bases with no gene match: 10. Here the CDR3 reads CASSLRTSGSAVSYNEQFF. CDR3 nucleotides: TGTGCCAGCAGCCTCCGGACTAGCGGGAGTGCGGTGTCCTACAATGAGCAGTTCTTC.

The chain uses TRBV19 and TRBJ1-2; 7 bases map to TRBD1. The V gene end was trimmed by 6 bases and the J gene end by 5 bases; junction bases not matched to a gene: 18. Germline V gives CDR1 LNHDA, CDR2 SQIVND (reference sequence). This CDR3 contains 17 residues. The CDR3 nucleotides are TGTGCCAGTAGGTACGGTTCGGGACAGTCTAACTTGTATGGCTACACCTTC. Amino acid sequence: CASRYGSGQSNLYGYTF.

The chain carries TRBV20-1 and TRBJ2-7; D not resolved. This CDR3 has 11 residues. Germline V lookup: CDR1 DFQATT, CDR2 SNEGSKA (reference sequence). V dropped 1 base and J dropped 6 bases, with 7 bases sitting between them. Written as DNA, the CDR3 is TGCAGTGCTAGAGGATTCGGCGAGCAGTACTTC. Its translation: CSARGFGEQYF.

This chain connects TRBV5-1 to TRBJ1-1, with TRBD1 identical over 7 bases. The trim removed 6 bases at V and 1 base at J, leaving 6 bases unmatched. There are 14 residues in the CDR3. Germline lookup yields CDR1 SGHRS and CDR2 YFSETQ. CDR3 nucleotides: TGCGCCAGCACCTTTGACAGGGAGAACACTGAAGCTTTCTTT. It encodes CASTFDRENTEAFF. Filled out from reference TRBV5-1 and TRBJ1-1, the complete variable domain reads KAGVTQTPRYLIKTRGQQVTLSCSPISGHRSVSWYQQTPGQGLQFLFEYFSETQRNKGNFPGRFSGRQFSNSRSEMNVSTLELGDSALYLCASTFDRENTEAFFGQGTRLTVV.

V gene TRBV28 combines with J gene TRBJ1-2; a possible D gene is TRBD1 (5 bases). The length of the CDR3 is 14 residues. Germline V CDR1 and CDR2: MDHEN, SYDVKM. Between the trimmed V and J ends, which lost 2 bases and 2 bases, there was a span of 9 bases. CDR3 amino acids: CASSLVQGNYGYTF. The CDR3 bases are TGTGCCAGCAGTTTAGTTCAGGGAAACTATGGCTACACCTTC.

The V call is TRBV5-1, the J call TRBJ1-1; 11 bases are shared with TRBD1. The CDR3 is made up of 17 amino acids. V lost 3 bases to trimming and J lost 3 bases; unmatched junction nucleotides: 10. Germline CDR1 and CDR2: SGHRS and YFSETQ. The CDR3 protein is CASSSGQGVSGYTEAFF. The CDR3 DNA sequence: TGCGCCAGCAGCTCGGGACAGGGGGTATCGGGCTACACTGAAGCTTTCTTT.

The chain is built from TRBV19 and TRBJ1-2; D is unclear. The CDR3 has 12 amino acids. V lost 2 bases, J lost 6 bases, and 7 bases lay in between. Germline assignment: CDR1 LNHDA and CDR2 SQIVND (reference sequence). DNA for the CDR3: TGTGCCAGTAGTATAATACCAGATGGCTACACCTTC. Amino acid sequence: CASSIIPDGYTF.

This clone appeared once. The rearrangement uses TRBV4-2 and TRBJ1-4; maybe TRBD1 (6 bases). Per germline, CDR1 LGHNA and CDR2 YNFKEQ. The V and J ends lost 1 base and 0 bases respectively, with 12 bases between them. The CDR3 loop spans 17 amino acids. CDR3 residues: CASSQGAGGPTNEKLFF. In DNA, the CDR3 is TGTGCCAGCAGCCAAGGGGCGGGGGGCCCAACTAATGAAAAACTGTTTTTT.

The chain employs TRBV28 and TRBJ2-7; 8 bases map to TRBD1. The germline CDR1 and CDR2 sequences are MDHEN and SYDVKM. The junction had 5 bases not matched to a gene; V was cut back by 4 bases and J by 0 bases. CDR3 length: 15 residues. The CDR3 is CASSYRTGYSYEQYF. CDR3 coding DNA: TGTGCCAGCAGTTACCGGACAGGGTACTCCTACGAGCAGTACTTC.

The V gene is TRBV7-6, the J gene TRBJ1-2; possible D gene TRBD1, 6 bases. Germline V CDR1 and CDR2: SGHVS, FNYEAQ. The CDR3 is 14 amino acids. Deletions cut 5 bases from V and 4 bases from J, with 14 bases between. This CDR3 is CASSAGWGPYGYTF. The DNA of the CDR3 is TGTGCCAGCAGCGCAGGATGGGGGCCCTATGGCTACACCTTC. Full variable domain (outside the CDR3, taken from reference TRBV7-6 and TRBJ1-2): GAGVSQSPRYKVTKRGQDVALRCDPISGHVSLYWYRQALGQGPEFLTYFNYEAQQDKSGLPNDRFSAERPEGSISTLTIQRTEQRDSAMYRCASSAGWGPYGYTFGSGTRLTVV.

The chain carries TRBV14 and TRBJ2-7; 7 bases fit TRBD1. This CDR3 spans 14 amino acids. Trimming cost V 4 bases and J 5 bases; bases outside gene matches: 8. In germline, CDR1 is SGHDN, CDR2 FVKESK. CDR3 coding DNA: TGTGCCAGCAGCCCCCGACAGGGTAGGGACGAGCAGTACTTC. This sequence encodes CASSPRQGRDEQYF.

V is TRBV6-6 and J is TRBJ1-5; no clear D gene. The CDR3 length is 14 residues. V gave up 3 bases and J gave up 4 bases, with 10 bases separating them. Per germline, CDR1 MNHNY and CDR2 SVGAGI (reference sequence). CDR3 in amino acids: CASSYLRRNQPQHF. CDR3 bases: TGTGCCAGCAGTTATCTTCGCCGGAATCAGCCCCAGCATTTT.

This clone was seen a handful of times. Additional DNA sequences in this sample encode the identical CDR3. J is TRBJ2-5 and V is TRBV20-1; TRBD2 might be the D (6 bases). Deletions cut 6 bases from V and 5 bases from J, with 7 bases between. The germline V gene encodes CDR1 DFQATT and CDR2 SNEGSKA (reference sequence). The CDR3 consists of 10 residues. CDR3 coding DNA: TGCAGTGCGGGAGGCGAGACCCAGTACTTC. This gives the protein CSAGGETQYF.

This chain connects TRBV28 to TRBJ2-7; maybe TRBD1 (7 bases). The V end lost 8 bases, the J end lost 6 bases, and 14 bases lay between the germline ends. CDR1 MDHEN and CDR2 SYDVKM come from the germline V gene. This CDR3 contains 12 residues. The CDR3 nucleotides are TGTGCCAGCCGACCCCAGGGGGGCGAGCAGTACTTC. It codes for CASRPQGGEQYF. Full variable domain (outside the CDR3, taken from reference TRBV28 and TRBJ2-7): DVKVTQSSRYLVKRTGEKVFLECVQDMDHENMFWYRQDPGLGLRLIYFSYDVKMKEKGDIPEGYSVSREKKERFSLILESASTNQTSMYLCASRPQGGEQYFGPGTRLTVT.

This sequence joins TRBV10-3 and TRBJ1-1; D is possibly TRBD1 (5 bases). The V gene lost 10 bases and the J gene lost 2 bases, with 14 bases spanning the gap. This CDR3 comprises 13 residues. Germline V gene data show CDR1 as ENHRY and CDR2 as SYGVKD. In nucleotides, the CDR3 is TGTGCCACTACCCGGGGGGGAAACACTGAAGCTTTCTTT. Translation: CATTRGGNTEAFF.

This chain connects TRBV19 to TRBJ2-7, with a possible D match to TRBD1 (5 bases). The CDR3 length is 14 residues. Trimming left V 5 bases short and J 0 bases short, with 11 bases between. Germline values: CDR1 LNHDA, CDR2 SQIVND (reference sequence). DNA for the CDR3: TGTGCCAGTAGTTCGCAGGGCCGCTCCTACGAGCAGTACTTC. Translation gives CASSSQGRSYEQYF. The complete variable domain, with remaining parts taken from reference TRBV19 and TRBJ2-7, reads DGGITQSPKYLFRKEGQNVTLSCEQNLNHDAMYWYRQDPGQGLRLIYYSQIVNDFQKGDIAEGYSVSREKKESFPLTVTSAQKNPTAFYLCASSSQGRSYEQYFGPGTRLTVT.

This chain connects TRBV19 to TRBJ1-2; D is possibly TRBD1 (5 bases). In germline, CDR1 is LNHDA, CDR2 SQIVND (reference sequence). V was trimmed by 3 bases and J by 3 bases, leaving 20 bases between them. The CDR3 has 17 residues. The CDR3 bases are TGTGCCAGTAGTATCCCGCGAAGGGGACTAGTCGACTATGGCTACACCTTC. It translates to CASSIPRRGLVDYGYTF.

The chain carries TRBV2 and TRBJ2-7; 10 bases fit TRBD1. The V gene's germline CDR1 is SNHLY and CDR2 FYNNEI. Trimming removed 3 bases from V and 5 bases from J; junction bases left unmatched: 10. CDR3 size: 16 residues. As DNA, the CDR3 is TGTGCCAGCAGTGAGACGAGCCGGGACAGGGGAGACGAGCAGTACTTC. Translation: CASSETSRDRGDEQYF.

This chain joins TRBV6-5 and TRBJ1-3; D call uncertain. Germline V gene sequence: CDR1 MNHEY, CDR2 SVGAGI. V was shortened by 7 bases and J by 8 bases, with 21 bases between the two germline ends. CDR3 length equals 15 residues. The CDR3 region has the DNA TGTGCCAGCATCTCCGCTTTGGGCTTCAGTCACACCATATATTTT. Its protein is CASISALGFSHTIYF.

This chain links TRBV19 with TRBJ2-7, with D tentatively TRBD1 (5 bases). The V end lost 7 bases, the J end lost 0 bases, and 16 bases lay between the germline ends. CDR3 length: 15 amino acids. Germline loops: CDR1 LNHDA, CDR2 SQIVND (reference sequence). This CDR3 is CASTPTVTLSYEQYF. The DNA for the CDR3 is TGTGCCAGTACCCCGACAGTGACCCTCTCCTACGAGCAGTACTTC. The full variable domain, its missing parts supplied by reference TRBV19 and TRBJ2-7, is DGGITQSPKYLFRKEGQNVTLSCEQNLNHDAMYWYRQDPGQGLRLIYYSQIVNDFQKGDIAEGYSVSREKKESFPLTVTSAQKNPTAFYLCASTPTVTLSYEQYFGPGTRLTVT.

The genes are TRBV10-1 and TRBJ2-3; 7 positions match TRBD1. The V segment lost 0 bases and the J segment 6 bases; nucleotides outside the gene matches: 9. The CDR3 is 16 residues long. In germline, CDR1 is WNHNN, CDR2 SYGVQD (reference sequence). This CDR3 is CASSESPTGNRDTQYF. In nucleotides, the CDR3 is TGCGCCAGCAGTGAGTCGCCGACAGGGAATCGGGATACGCAGTATTTT.

The CDR3 loop reads CASSSGTSGSSYNEQFF. CDR3 nucleotides: TGCGCCAGCAGCTCCGGGACTAGCGGGAGCTCCTACAATGAGCAGTTCTTC. This chain uses TRBV5-1 with TRBJ2-1; 14 bases align to TRBD2. V lost 3 bases, J lost 0 bases, and 2 bases stayed unmatched. The length of the CDR3 is 17 residues. CDR1 is SGHRS and CDR2 is YFSETQ in the germline V gene.

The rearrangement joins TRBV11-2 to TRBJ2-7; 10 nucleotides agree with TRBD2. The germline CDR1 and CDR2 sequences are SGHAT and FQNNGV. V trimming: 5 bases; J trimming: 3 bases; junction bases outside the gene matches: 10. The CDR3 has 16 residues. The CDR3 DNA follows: TGTGCCAGCAGCCTTAGCCCCCTAGCGGGGGACTACGAGCAGTACTTC. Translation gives CASSLSPLAGDYEQYF.

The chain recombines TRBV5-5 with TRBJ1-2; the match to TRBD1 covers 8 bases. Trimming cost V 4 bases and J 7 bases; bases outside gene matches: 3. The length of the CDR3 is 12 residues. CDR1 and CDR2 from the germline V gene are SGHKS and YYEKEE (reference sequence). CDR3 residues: CASSVDRGGYTF. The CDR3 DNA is TGTGCCAGCAGCGTCGACAGGGGTGGCTACACCTTC.

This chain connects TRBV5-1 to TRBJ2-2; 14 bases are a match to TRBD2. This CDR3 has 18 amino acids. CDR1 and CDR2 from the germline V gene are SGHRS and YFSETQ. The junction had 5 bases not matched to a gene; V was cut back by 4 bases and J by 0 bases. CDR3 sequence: CASSPRLAGGSNTGELFF. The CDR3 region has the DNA TGCGCCAGCAGCCCTCGACTAGCGGGGGGGTCGAACACCGGGGAGCTGTTTTTT.

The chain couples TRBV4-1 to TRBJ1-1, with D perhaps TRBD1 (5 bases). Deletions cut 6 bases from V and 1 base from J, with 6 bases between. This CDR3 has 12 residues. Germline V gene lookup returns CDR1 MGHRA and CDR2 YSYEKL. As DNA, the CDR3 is TGCGCCAGCAGGCAGGGGAACACTGAAGCTTTCTTT. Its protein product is CASRQGNTEAFF.

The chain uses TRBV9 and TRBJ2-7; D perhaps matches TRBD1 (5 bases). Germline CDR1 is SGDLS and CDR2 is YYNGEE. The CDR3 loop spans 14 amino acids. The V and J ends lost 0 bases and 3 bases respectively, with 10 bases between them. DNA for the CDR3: TGTGCCAGCAGCGTAGCTGTCGGACACTACGAGCAGTACTTC. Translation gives CASSVAVGHYEQYF.

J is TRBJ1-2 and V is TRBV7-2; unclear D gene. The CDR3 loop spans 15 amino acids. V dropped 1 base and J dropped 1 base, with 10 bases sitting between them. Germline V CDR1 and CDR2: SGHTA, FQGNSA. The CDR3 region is CASSLGVWSNYGYTF. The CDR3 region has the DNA TGTGCCAGCAGCTTAGGGGTATGGAGTAACTATGGCTACACCTTC. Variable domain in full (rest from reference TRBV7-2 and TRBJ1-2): GAGVSQSPSNKVTEKGKDVELRCDPISGHTALYWYRQSLGQGLEFLIYFQGNSAPDKSGLPSDRFSAERTGGSVSTLTIQRTQQEDSAVYLCASSLGVWSNYGYTFGSGTRLTVV.

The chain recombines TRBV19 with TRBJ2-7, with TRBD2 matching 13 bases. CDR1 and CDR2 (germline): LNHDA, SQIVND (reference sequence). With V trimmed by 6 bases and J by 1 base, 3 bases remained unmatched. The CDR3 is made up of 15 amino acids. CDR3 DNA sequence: TGTGCCAGTAGCCGGACTAGCGGGGGATCCTACGAGCAGTACTTC. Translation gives CASSRTSGGSYEQYF.

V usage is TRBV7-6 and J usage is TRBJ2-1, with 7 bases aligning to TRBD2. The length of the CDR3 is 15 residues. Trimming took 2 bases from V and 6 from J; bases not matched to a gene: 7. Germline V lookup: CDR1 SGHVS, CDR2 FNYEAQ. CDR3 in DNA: TGTGCCAGCAGCTTAACTAGCGCCCGAGGCAATGAGCAGTTCTTC. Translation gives CASSLTSARGNEQFF.

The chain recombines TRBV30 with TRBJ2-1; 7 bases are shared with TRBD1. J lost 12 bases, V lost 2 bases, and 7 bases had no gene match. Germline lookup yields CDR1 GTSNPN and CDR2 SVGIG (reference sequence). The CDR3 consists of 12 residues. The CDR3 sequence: CAWSRQGVGQFF. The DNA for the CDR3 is TGTGCCTGGAGTAGACAGGGTGTCGGGCAGTTCTTC.